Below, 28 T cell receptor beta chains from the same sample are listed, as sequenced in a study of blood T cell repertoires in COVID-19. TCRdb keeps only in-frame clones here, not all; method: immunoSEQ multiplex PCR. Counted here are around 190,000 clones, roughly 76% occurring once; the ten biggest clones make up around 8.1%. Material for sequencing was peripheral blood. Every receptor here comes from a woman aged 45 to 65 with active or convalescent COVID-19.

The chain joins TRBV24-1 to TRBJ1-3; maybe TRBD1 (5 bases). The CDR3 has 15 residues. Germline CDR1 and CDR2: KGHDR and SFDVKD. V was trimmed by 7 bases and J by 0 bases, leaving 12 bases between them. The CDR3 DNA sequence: TGTGCCACCAGGAAAGACAGAGGCTCTGGAAACACCATATATTTT. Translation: CATRKDRGSGNTIYF.

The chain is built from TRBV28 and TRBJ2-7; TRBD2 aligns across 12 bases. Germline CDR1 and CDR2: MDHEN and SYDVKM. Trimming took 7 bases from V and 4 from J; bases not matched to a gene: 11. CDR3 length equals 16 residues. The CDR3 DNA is TGTGCCAGCACTGCCTCGACTAGCGGGGGCCCATACGAGCAGTACTTC. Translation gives CASTASTSGGPYEQYF.

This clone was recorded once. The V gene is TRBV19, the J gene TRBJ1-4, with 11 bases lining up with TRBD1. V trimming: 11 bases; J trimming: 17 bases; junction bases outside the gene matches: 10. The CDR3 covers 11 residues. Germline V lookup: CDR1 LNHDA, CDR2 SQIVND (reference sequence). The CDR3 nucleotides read TGTGCCGGGGGACAGGGGGTACTCCTTTTTTTT. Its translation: CAGGQGVLLFF.

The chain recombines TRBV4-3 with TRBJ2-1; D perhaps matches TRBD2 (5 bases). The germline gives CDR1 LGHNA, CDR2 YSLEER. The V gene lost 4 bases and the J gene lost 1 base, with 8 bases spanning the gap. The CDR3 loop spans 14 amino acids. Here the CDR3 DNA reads TGCGCCAGCAGCCCCGGGATTTCCTACAATGAGCAGTTCTTC. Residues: CASSPGISYNEQFF.

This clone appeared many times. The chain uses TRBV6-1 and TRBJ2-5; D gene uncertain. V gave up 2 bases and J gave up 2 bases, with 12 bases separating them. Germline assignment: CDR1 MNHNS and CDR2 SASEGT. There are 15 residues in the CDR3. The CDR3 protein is CASSELGLPQETQYF. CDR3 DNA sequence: TGTGCCAGCAGTGAACTAGGTCTACCTCAAGAGACCCAGTACTTC.

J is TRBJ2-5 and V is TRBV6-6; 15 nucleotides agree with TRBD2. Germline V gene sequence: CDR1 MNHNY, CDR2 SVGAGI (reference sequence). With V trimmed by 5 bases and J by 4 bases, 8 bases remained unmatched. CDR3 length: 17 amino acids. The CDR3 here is CASSPAGLAGGRETQYF. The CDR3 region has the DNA TGTGCCAGCAGTCCTGCCGGACTAGCGGGGGGGCGAGAGACCCAGTACTTC.

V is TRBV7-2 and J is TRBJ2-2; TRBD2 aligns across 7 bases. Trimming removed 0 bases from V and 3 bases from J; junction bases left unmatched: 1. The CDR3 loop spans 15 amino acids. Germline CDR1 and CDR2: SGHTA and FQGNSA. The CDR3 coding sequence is TGTGCCAGCAGCTTAGCGGGGGGGTACACCGGGGAGCTGTTTTTT. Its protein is CASSLAGGYTGELFF.

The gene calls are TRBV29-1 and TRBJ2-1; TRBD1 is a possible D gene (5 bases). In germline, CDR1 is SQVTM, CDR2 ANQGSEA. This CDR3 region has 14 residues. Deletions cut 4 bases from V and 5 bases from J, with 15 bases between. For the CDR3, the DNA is TGCAGCGTTGTGTCAGGGAATGTGGACAATGAGCAGTTCTTC. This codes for CSVVSGNVDNEQFF.

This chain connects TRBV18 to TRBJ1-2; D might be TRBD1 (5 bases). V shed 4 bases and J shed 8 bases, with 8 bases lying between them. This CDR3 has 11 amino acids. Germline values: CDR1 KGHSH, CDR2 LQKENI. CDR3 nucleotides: TGTGCCAGCTCACTAGACAGAGGCTACACCTTC. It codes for CASSLDRGYTF.

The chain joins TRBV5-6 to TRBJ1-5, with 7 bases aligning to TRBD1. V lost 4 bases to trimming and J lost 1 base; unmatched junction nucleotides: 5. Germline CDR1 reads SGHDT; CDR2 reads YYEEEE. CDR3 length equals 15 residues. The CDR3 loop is CASSLGQTSNQPQHF. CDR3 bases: TGTGCCAGCAGCCTGGGACAGACAAGCAATCAGCCCCAGCATTTT.

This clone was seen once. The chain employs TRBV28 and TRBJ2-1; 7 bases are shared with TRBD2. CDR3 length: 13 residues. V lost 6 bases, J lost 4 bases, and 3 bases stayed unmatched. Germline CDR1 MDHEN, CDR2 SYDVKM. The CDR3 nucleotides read TGTGCCAGCAGGGGGACTACGTACAATGAGCAGTTCTTC. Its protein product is CASRGTTYNEQFF.

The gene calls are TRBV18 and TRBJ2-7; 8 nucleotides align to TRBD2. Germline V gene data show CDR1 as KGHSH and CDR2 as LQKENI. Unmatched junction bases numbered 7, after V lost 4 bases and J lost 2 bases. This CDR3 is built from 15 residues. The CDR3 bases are TGTGCCAGCTCACGAGCTAGCGGGCCTACCTACGAGCAGTACTTC. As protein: CASSRASGPTYEQYF.

The CDR3 DNA follows: TGTGCCAGCAGCTTACACCCTAGCGGGAGCTCCTACGAGCAGTACTTC. It is translated as CASSLHPSGSSYEQYF. The chain combines TRBV7-8 with TRBJ2-7, with 10 bases identical to TRBD2. Germline values: CDR1 SGHVS, CDR2 FQNEAQ. CDR3 size: 16 residues. V trimming: 2 bases; J trimming: 0 bases; junction bases outside the gene matches: 4.

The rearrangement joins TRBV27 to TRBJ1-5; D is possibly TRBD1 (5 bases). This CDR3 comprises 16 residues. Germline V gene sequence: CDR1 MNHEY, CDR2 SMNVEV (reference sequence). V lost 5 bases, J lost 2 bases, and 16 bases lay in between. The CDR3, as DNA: TGTGCCAGCAGTGGGGCCGGTACGCCAGGCAATCAGCCCCAGCATTTT. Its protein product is CASSGAGTPGNQPQHF.

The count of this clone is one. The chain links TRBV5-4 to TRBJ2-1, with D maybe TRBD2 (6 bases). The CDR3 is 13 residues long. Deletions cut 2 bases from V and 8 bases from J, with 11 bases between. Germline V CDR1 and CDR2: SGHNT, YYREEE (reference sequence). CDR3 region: CASSFQGGDEQFF. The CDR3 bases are TGTGCCAGCAGCTTCCAGGGCGGGGATGAGCAGTTCTTC. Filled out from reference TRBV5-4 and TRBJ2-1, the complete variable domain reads ETGVTQSPTHLIKTRGQQVTLRCSSQSGHNTVSWYQQALGQGPQFIFQYYREEENGRGNFPPRFSGLQFPNYSSELNVNALELDDSALYLCASSFQGGDEQFFGPGTRLTVL.

DNA for the CDR3: TGTGCCAGTAGTATAGGCCGGGACAGCCAGTTTTATGGCTACACCTTC. Its translation is CASSIGRDSQFYGYTF. The genes are TRBV19 and TRBJ1-2; 7 bases are a match to TRBD1. The CDR3 loop spans 16 amino acids. The germline V gene has CDR1 LNHDA and CDR2 SQIVND (reference sequence). Trimming took 1 base from V and 5 from J; bases not matched to a gene: 10.

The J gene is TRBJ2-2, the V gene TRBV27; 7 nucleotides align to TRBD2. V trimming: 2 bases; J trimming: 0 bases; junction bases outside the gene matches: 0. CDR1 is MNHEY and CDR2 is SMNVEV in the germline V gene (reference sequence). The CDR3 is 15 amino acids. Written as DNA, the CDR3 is TGTGCCAGCAGTTTAGCGGGGGCGAACACCGGGGAGCTGTTTTTT. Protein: CASSLAGANTGELFF.

The CDR3 DNA reads TGTGCCTGGAGTGTCGGGGGACGTTACGAGCAGTACTTC. Amino acids: CAWSVGGRYEQYF. The rearrangement joins TRBV30 to TRBJ2-7; a possible D gene is TRBD2 (6 bases). This CDR3 contains 13 residues. The germline V gene has CDR1 GTSNPN and CDR2 SVGIG (reference sequence). V was shortened by 0 bases and J by 4 bases, with 10 bases between the two germline ends. The complete variable domain, with remaining parts taken from reference TRBV30 and TRBJ2-7, reads SQTIHQWPATLVQPVGSPLSLECTVEGTSNPNLYWYRQAAGRGLQLLFYSVGIGQISSEVPQNLSASRPQDRQFILSSKKLLLSDSGFYLCAWSVGGRYEQYFGPGTRLTVT.

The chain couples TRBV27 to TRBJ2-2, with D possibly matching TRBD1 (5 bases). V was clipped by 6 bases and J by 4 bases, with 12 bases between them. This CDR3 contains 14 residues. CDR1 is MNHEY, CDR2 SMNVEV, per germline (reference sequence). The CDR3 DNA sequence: TGTGCCAGCAGCCCACGACAGTTCACCGGGGAGCTGTTTTTT. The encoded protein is CASSPRQFTGELFF.

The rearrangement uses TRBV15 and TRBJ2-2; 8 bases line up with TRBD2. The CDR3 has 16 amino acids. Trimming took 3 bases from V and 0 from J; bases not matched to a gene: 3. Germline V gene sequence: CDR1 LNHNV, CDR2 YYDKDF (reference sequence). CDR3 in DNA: TGTGCCACCAGCAGGCCGGGGGGGACGAACACCGGGGAGCTGTTTTTT. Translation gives CATSRPGGTNTGELFF.

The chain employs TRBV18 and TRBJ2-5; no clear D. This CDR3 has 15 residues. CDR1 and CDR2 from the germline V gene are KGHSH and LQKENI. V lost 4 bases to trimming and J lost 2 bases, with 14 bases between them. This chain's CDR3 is CASSLPWAEQETQYF. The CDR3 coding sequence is TGTGCCAGCTCACTTCCTTGGGCAGAACAAGAGACCCAGTACTTC.

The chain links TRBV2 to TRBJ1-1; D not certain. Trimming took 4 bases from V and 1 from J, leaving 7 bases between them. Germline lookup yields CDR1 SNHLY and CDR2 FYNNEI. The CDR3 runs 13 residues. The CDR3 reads CASSAEGNTEAFF. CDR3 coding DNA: TGTGCCAGCAGTGCAGAGGGGAACACTGAAGCTTTCTTT.

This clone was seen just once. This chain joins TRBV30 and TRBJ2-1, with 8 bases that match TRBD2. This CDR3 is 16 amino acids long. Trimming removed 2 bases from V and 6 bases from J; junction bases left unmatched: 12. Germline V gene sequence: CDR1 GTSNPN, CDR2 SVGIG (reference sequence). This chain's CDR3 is CAWSPGLLAGLNEQFF. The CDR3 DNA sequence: TGTGCCTGGAGTCCGGGACTGCTAGCGGGCCTCAATGAGCAGTTCTTC.

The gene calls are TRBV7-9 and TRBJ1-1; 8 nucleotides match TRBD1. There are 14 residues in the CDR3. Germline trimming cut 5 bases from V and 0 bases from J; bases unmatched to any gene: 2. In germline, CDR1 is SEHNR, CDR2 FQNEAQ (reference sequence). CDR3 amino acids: CASSRQGMNTEAFF. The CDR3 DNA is TGTGCCAGCAGCCGACAGGGGATGAACACTGAAGCTTTCTTT.

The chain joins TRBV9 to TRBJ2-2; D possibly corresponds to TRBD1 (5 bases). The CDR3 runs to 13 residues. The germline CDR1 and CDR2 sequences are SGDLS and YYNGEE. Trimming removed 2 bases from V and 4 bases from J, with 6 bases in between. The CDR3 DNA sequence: TGTGCCAGCAGCGTCCAGGGCACCGGGGAGCTGTTTTTT. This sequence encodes CASSVQGTGELFF. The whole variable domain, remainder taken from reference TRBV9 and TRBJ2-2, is DSGVTQTPKHLITATGQRVTLRCSPRSGDLSVYWYQQSLDQGLQFLIQYYNGEERAKGNILERFSAQQFPDLHSELNLSSLELGDSALYFCASSVQGTGELFFGEGSRLTVL.

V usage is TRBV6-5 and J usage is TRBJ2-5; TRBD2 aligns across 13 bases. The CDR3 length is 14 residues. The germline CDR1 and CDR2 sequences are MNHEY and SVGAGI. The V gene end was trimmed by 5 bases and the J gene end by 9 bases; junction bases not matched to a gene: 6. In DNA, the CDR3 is TGTGCCAGCAGTCTTACTAGCGGGAGGGTGGCCCAGTACTTC. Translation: CASSLTSGRVAQYF.

Written as DNA, the CDR3 is TGTGCCAGCAGCTTAAAGTCCGGAGCCTCCTACGAGCAGTACTTC. This encodes CASSLKSGASYEQYF. The V and J genes are TRBV7-6 and TRBJ2-7, with unresolved D. V lost 2 bases and J 0 bases, leaving 11 bases between the germline ends. This CDR3 contains 15 residues. Germline V gives CDR1 SGHVS, CDR2 FNYEAQ.

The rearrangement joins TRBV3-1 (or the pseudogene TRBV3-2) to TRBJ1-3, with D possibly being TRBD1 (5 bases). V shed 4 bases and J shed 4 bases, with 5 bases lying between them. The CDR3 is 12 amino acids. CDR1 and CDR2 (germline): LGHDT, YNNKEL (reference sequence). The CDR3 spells CASSRQGNTIYF. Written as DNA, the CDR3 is TGTGCCAGCAGCCGACAGGGAAACACCATATATTTT.